Each of the 7 T cell receptor beta chains below was sequenced from the same sample in a study of CD8+ T cells in alopecia areata. RNA, once extracted, was reverse transcribed into cDNA for use as the sequencing template. Here immunoSEQ multiplex PCR was the method, and the copy in TCRdb shows in-frame clones only, minus some. This table has roughly 59,000 clones, 45% to 55% appearing once. The sequencing used CD8+ T cells sorted from blood, collected at week 0. These receptor sequences come from a human donor with alopecia areata.

This rearrangement joins TRBV29-1 to TRBJ2-7, with D unresolved. Germline loops: CDR1 SQVTM, CDR2 ANQGSEA. This CDR3 spans 14 amino acids. The V and J ends lost 4 bases and 2 bases respectively, with 15 bases between them. Written as DNA, the CDR3 is TGCAGCGTTGGATACCCCAAGGCGGCCTACGAGCAGTACTTC. Its protein is CSVGYPKAAYEQYF.

This clone has only a few counts. This CDR3 reads CSAITNKGTNEQFF. CDR3 bases: TGCAGCGCTATAACGAACAAAGGGACAAATGAGCAGTTCTTC. The genes are TRBV29-1 and TRBJ2-1; TRBD1 might be the D (6 bases). V shed 7 bases and J shed 7 bases, with 20 bases lying between them. CDR3 size: 14 residues. The germline V gene encodes CDR1 SQVTM and CDR2 ANQGSEA.

The rearrangement joins TRBV29-1 to TRBJ2-1, with TRBD2 as a possible D gene (6 bases). V gave up 4 bases and J gave up 1 base, with 11 bases separating them. The germline gives CDR1 SQVTM, CDR2 ANQGSEA. The CDR3 has 14 amino acids. This CDR3 is CSVGLRESYNEQFF. CDR3 nucleotide sequence: TGCAGCGTTGGTCTGCGGGAATCCTACAATGAGCAGTTCTTC.

This chain uses TRBV15 with TRBJ2-7, with D maybe TRBD2 (5 bases). The germline V and J ends were trimmed by 5 bases and 4 bases, with 12 bases remaining between them. Germline values: CDR1 LNHNV, CDR2 YYDKDF (reference sequence). The CDR3 contains 13 residues. The CDR3 region has the DNA TGTGCCACCAGCCTACTTGGGGAGTACGAGCAGTACTTC. Translated: CATSLLGEYEQYF.

The chain recombines TRBV29-1 with TRBJ1-1, with 10 positions matching TRBD1. CDR3 length: 11 residues. Germline V gene sequence: CDR1 SQVTM, CDR2 ANQGSEA. J was trimmed by 6 bases and V by 6 bases; bases with no gene match: 1. The CDR3 here is CSVGQGAEAFF. The CDR3 DNA is TGCAGCGTAGGACAGGGGGCTGAAGCTTTCTTT. The variable domain in full, completed from reference TRBV29-1 and TRBJ1-1, reads SAVISQKPSRDICQRGTSLTIQCQVDSQVTMMFWYRQQPGQSLTLIATANQGSEATYESGFVIDKFPISRPNLTFSTLTVSNMSPEDSSIYLCSVGQGAEAFFGQGTRLTVV.

The chain employs TRBV15 and TRBJ2-7; D uncertain. Germline CDR1 reads LNHNV; CDR2 reads YYDKDF (reference sequence). V lost 5 bases to trimming and J lost 3 bases, with 17 bases between them. This CDR3 is built from 15 residues. CDR3 amino acids: CATSLHVGLIYEQYF. In nucleotides, the CDR3 is TGTGCCACCAGCCTCCATGTAGGGTTGATCTACGAGCAGTACTTC.

The V gene is TRBV7-9, the J gene TRBJ1-4, with 7 bases fitting TRBD1. There are 15 residues in the CDR3. The V and J ends lost 5 bases and 7 bases, in that order; junction bases with no gene match: 10. Germline CDR1 SEHNR, CDR2 FQNEAQ (reference sequence). The CDR3 sequence: CASSPEQGRGEKLFF. The DNA of the CDR3 is TGTGCCAGCAGCCCGGAACAGGGGAGGGGTGAAAAACTGTTTTTT.